A single sample is the source of the 9 T cell receptor beta chains below, sequenced in a study of T cells in localized non-small cell lung cancer. Sequencing used immunoSEQ multiplex PCR; TCRdb keeps in-frame clones, though not all of them. The sample includes more than 2,000 clones, around 31% of them seen just once. The starting material was normal lung tissue next to the tumor, obtained before any cancer treatment. The receptors were sampled from a man aged 40-75 years with stage I lung adenocarcinoma.

The chain recombines TRBV2 with TRBJ2-7; 8 nucleotides agree with TRBD2. The CDR3 consists of 14 residues. V was pared by 6 bases and J by 1 base, with 5 bases of the junction left unmatched. Germline assignment: CDR1 SNHLY and CDR2 FYNNEI. The CDR3 spells CASSSRLASYEQYF. CDR3 DNA: TGTGCCAGCAGCTCAAGACTAGCGTCCTACGAGCAGTACTTC.

In this sample, this clone is medium-sized. This chain uses TRBV9 with TRBJ2-7, with 9 bases identical to TRBD1. CDR1 is SGDLS, CDR2 YYNGEE, per germline. This CDR3 region has 15 residues. The trim removed 3 bases at V and 2 bases at J, leaving 6 bases unmatched. DNA of the CDR3: TGTGCCAGCAGCGGGGGACAGGGCCCCACCTACGAGCAGTACTTC. It yields the protein CASSGGQGPTYEQYF.

This clone is labeled as large (0.1 to 1%). The rearrangement uses TRBV19 and TRBJ2-1, with D unclear. V was clipped by 3 bases and J by 0 bases, with 9 bases between them. CDR1 is LNHDA, CDR2 SQIVND, per germline (reference sequence). This CDR3 is built from 15 residues. In DNA, the CDR3 is TGTGCCAGTAGTATCGGCCTAAACTCCTACAATGAGCAGTTCTTC. This encodes CASSIGLNSYNEQFF.

The chain is built from TRBV18 and TRBJ1-5; a possible D gene is TRBD1 (5 bases). Trimming stripped 6 bases from V and 3 bases from J, with 12 bases between. The germline gives CDR1 KGHSH, CDR2 LQKENI. This CDR3 comprises 14 residues. CDR3 region: CASSTAGHNQPQHF. The CDR3 DNA is TGTGCCAGCTCGACGGCAGGGCACAATCAGCCCCAGCATTTT.

The chain carries TRBV30 and TRBJ1-4; D unresolved. The CDR3 totals 15 residues. Trimming removed 0 bases at V and 2 bases at J, with 10 bases between. The V gene's germline CDR1 is GTSNPN and CDR2 SVGIG (reference sequence). The CDR3 sequence: CAWSVKGRTNEKLFF. Here the CDR3 DNA reads TGTGCCTGGAGTGTAAAAGGGAGGACTAATGAAAAACTGTTTTTT.

By share, this clone ranks as medium-sized (0.01 to 0.1%). The DNA of the CDR3 is TGTGCCAGCAGTGGACAGAACTATGGCTACACCTTC. Its protein product is CASSGQNYGYTF. The chain has TRBV6-8 and TRBJ1-2; D is perhaps TRBD1 (6 bases). The germline CDR1 and CDR2 sequences are MNHGY and SAAAGT. Trimming cost V 5 bases and J 2 bases, with 6 bases left between them. The CDR3 totals 12 residues.

In its sample, this clone ranks as medium-sized (0.01 to 0.1%). The rearrangement links TRBV9 to TRBJ1-2; 7 bases line up with TRBD1. CDR3 length equals 13 residues. V shed 5 bases, J shed 7 bases, and the junction held 8 bases outside the gene matches. CDR1 and CDR2 from the germline V gene are SGDLS and YYNGEE. The DNA for the CDR3 is TGTGCCAGCAGTGAAGGGGGCTCCAGTGGCTACACCTTC. It codes for CASSEGGSSGYTF.

This clone has more than one count but fewer than ten. The chain employs TRBV11-3 and TRBJ1-4, with a possible D match to TRBD1 (5 bases). Between the trimmed V and J ends, which lost 5 bases and 11 bases, there was a span of 24 bases. Germline values: CDR1 SGHNT, CDR2 YENEEA. The CDR3 has 16 residues. The CDR3 nucleotides are TGTGCCAGCAGCCAAGCCCTCGCGGGGCTAGGAACGAAACTGTTTTTT. Protein product: CASSQALAGLGTKLFF. Variable domain in full (rest from reference TRBV11-3 and TRBJ1-4): EAGVVQSPRYKIIEKKQPVAFWCNPISGHNTLYWYLQNLGQGPELLIRYENEEAVDDSQLPKDRFSAERLKGVDSTLKIQPAELGDSAVYLCASSQALAGLGTKLFFGSGTQLSVL.

The table lists this clone with a few counts. The chain is built from TRBV5-1 and TRBJ2-5, with a weak D call TRBD2 (6 bases). This CDR3 is built from 16 residues. V lost 4 bases and J 2 bases, leaving 18 bases between the germline ends. Germline values: CDR1 SGHRS, CDR2 YFSETQ. CDR3 loop: CASSRGPSVTQETQYF. The CDR3 nucleotides read TGCGCCAGCAGCCGAGGGCCTAGCGTCACGCAAGAGACCCAGTACTTC.